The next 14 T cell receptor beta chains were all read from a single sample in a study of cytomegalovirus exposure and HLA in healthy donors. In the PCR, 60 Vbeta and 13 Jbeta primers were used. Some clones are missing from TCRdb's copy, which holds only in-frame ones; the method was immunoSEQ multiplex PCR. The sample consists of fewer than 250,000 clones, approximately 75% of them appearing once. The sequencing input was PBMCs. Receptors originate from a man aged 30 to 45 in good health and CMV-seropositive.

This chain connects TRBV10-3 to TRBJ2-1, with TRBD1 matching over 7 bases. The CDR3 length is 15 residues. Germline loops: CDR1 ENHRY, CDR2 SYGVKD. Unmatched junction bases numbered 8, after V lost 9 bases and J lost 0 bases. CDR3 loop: CAMSGTVSSYNEQFF. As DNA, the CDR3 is TGTGCCATGTCCGGGACAGTGAGCTCCTACAATGAGCAGTTCTTC.

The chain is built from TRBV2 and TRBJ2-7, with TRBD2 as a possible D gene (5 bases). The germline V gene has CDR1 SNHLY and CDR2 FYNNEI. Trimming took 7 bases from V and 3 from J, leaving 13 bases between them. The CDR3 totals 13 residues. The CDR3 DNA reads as TGTGCCAGCACCGAGGAGGTCAGCTACGAGCAGTACTTC. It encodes CASTEEVSYEQYF.

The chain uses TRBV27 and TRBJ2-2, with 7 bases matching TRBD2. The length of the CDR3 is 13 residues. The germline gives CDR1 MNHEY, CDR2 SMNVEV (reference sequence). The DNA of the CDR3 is TGTTGCCGGCGGGGGAACCACACCGGGGAGCTGTTTTTT. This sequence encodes CCRRGNHTGELFF.

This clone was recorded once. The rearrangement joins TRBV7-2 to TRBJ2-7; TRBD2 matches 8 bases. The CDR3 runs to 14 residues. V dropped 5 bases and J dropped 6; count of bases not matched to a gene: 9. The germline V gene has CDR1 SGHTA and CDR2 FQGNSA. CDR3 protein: CASSRGTSLSEQYF. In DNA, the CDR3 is TGTGCCAGCAGCCGGGGGACTAGTCTCTCCGAGCAGTACTTC.

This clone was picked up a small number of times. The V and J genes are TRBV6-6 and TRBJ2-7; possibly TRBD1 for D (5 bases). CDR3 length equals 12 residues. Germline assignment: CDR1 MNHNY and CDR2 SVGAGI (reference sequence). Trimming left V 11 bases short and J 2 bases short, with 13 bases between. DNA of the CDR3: TGTGCCTCCTCCCAGGGTCCCTACGAGCAGTACTTC. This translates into CASSQGPYEQYF.

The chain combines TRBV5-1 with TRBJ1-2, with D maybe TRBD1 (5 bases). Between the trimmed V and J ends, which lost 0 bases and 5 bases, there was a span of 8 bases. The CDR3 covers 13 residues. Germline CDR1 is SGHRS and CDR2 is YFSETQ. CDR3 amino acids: CASSLEGRYGYTF. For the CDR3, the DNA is TGCGCCAGCAGCTTGGAGGGGAGGTATGGCTACACCTTC.

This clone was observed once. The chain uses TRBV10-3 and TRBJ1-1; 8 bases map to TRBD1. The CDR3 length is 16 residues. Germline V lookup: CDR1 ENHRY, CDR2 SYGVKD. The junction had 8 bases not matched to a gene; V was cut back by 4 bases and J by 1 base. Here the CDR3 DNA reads TGTGCCATCAGTGCGTCGACAGGGGAGGGGAACACTGAAGCTTTCTTT. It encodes CAISASTGEGNTEAFF.

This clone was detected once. The CDR3 reads CASRTGDGIYEQYF. The CDR3 DNA sequence: TGTGCCAGCAGGACAGGGGACGGAATCTACGAGCAGTACTTC. The chain has TRBV27 and TRBJ2-5; 8 positions match TRBD1. Near its end, the DNA agrees better with TRBJ2-7, so the J call may be wrong. The CDR3 sequence is 14 residues long. Germline V lookup: CDR1 MNHEY, CDR2 SMNVEV (reference sequence).

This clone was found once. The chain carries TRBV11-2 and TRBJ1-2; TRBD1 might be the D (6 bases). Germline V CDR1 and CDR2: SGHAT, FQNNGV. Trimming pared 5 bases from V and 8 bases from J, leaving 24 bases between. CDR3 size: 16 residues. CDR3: CASSARGGPGARGYTF. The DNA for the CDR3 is TGTGCCAGCAGCGCCCGGGGGGGCCCGGGGGCGCGGGGCTACACCTTC.

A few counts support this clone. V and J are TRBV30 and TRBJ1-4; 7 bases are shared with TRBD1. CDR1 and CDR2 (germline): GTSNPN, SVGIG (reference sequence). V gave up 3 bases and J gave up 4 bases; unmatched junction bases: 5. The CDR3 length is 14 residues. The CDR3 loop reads CAWSARQGNEKLFF. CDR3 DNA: TGTGCCTGGAGCGCGAGACAGGGTAATGAAAAACTGTTTTTT.

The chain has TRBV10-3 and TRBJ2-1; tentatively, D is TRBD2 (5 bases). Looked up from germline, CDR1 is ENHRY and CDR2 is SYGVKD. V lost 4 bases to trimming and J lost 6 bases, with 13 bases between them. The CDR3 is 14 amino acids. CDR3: CAISGPRDLNEQFF. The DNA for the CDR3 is TGTGCCATCAGTGGGCCCCGGGATCTCAATGAGCAGTTCTTC.

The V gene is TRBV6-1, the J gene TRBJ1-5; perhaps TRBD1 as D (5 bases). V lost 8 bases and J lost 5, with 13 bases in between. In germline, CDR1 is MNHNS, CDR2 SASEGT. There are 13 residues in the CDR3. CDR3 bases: TGTGCCAGCGCAGGGTTACGGGATCAGCCCCAGCATTTT. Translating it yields CASAGLRDQPQHF.

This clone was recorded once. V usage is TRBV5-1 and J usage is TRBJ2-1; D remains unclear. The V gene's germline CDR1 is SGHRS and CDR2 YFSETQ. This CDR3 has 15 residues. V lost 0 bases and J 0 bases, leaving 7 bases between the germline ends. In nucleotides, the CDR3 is TGCGCCAGCAGCTTGGCCCGGTTCTCCTACAATGAGCAGTTCTTC. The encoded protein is CASSLARFSYNEQFF.

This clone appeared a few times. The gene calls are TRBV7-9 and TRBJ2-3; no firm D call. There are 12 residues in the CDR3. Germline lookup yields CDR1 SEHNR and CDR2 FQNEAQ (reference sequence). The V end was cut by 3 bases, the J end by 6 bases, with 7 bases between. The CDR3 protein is CASSFQQDTQYF. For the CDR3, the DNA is TGTGCCAGCAGCTTTCAACAGGATACGCAGTATTTT.